The entry that follows covers one TCR beta chain sequence. Using immunoSEQ multiplex PCR, the repertoire was profiled, and TCRdb retains in-frame clones only, with some absent. This table has about 2.3 million clones, approximately 93% appearing once. CDR1 is MDHEN, CDR2 SYDVKM, per germline. With 2 bases removed from V and 4 bases from J, the gap between germline ends came to 7 bases. The CDR3 loop spans 13 amino acids. The data originate from a study of shared clonotypes between healthy human individuals. What was sequenced was naive CD4+ T cells from PBMCs. The subset: CD45RA+ positively selected. This chain uses TRBV28 with TRBJ2-3, with D uncertain. This receptor was obtained from a man younger than 30 in good health. Some clones in this sample may be carry-over from other donors' samples. CDR3 protein: CASSLSLSDTQYF. CDR3 coding DNA: TGTGCCAGCAGTTTAAGTCTCTCAGATACGCAGTATTTT.